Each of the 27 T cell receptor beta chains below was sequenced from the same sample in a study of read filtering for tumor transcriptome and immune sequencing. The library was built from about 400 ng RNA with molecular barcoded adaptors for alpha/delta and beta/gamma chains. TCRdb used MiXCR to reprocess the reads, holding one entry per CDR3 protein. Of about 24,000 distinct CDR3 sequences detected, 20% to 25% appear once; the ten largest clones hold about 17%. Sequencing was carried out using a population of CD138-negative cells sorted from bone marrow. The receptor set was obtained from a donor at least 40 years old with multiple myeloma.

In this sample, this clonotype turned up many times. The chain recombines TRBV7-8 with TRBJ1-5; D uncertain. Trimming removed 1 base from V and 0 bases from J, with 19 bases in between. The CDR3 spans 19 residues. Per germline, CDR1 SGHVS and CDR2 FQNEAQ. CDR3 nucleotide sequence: TGTGCCAGCAGCTTAGGCGAGGGTCGGGCAGGCTATAGCAATCAGCCCCAGCATTTT. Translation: CASSLGEGRAGYSNQPQHF.

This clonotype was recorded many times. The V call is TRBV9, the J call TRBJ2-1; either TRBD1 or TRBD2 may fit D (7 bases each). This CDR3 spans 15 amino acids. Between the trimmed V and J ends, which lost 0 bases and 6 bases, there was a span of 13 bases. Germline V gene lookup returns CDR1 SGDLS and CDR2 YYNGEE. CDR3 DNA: TGTGCCAGCAGCGTAGAGGGGGCGGGAGCCAATGAGCAGTTCTTC. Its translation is CASSVEGAGANEQFF.

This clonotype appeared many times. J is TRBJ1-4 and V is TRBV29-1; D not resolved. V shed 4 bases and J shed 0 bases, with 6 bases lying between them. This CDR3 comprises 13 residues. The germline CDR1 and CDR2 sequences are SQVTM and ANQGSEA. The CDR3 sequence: CSVGRATNEKLFF. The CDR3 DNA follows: TGCAGCGTTGGGAGGGCAACTAATGAAAAACTGTTTTTT.

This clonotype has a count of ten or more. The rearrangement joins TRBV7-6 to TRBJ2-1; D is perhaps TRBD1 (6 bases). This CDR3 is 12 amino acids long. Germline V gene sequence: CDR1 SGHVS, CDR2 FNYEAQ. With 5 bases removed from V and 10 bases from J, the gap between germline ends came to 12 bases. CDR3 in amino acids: CASSAQGREQFF. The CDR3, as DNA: TGTGCCAGCAGCGCACAGGGTCGCGAGCAGTTCTTC.

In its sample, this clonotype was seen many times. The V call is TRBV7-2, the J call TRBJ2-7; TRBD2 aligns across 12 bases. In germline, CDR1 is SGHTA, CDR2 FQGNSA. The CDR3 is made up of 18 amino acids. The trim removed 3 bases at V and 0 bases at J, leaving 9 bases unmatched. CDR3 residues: CASSLRLAGVGGSYEQYF. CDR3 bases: TGTGCCAGCAGCTTGAGACTAGCGGGAGTTGGGGGCTCCTACGAGCAGTACTTC.

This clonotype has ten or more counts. CDR3 in amino acids: CASSTLGARPQETQYF. As DNA, the CDR3 is TGTGCCAGTAGTACCCTCGGGGCGCGGCCTCAAGAGACCCAGTACTTC. This chain connects TRBV19 to TRBJ2-5; the D call may be TRBD1 or TRBD2 (5 bases each). This CDR3 region has 16 residues. Trimming removed 4 bases at V and 2 bases at J, with 17 bases between. From germline, CDR1 is LNHDA and CDR2 SQIVND (reference sequence).

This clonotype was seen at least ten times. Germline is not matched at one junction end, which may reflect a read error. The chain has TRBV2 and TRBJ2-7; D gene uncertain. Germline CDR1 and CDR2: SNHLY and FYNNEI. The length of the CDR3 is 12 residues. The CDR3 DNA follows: TGTGCCAGCAGTCAAGCCGGTTACGAGCAGTACTTC. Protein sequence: CASSQAGYEQYF.

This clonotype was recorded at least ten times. The CDR3 DNA is TGTGCCAGCAGTTACTCGGCCGCAGGGTTGGAGACCCAGTACTTC. Its translation: CASSYSAAGLETQYF. The chain joins TRBV6-2 or TRBV6-3 to TRBJ2-5; D is possibly TRBD1 (5 bases). The CDR3 has 15 residues. V lost 0 bases and J lost 5, with 13 bases in between. Germline V gives CDR1 MNHEY, CDR2 SVGEGT.

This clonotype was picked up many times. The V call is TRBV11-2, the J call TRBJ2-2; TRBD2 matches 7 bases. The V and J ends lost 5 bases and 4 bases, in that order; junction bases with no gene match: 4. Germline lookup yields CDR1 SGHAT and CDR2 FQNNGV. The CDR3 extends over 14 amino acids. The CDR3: CASSIREVTGELFF. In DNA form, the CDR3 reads TGTGCCAGCAGCATCCGGGAGGTCACCGGGGAGCTGTTTTTT.

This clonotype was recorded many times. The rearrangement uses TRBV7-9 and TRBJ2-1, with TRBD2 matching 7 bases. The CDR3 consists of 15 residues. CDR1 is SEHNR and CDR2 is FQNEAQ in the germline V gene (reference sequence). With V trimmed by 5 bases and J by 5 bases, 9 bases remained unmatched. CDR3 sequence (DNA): TGTGCCAGCAGCGTCACGACTAGCAAGAACAATGAGCAGTTCTTC. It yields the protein CASSVTTSKNNEQFF.

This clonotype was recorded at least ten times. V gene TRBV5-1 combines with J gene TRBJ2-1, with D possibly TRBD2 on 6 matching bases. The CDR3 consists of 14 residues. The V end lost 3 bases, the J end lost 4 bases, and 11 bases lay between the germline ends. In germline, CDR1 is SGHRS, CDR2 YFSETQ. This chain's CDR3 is CASSSSSDYNEQFF. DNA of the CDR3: TGCGCCAGCAGCTCTTCTAGCGATTACAATGAGCAGTTCTTC.

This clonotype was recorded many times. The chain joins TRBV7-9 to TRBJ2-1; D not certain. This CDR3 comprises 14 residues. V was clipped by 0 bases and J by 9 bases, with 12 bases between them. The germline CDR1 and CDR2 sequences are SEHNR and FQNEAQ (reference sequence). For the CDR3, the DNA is TGTGCCAGCAGCTTAGCCAGACTGGGCATTGAGCAGTTCTTC. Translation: CASSLARLGIEQFF.

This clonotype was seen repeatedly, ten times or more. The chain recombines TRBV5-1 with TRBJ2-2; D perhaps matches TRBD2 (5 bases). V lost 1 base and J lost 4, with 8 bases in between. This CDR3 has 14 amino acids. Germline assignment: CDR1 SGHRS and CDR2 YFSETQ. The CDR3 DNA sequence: TGCGCCAGCAGCTTGAAAGGGAGCACCGGGGAGCTGTTTTTT. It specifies CASSLKGSTGELFF. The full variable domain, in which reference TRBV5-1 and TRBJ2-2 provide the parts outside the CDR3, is KAGVTQTPRYLIKTRGQQVTLSCSPISGHRSVSWYQQTPGQGLQFLFEYFSETQRNKGNFPGRFSGRQFSNSRSEMNVSTLELGDSALYLCASSLKGSTGELFFGEGSRLTVL.

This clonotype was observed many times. The CDR3 is CASGLVLGRLPYEQYF. The CDR3 DNA follows: TGTGCTAGTGGTTTGGTACTCGGCAGATTGCCCTACGAGCAGTACTTC. This chain uses TRBV12-5 with TRBJ2-7; D call uncertain. Trimming took 0 bases from V and 2 from J, leaving 14 bases between them. The length of the CDR3 is 16 residues. Looked up from germline, CDR1 is LGHNT and CDR2 is FRNRAP.

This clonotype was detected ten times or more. The CDR3 nucleotides read TGTGCCAGCAGTTTAGAACTAGCCGCCTCCTACAATGAGCAGTTCTTC. This sequence encodes CASSLELAASYNEQFF. This chain joins TRBV28 and TRBJ2-1, with D possibly being TRBD2 (6 bases). V lost 2 bases and J 0 bases, leaving 11 bases between the germline ends. The CDR3 has 16 amino acids. Germline values: CDR1 MDHEN, CDR2 SYDVKM.

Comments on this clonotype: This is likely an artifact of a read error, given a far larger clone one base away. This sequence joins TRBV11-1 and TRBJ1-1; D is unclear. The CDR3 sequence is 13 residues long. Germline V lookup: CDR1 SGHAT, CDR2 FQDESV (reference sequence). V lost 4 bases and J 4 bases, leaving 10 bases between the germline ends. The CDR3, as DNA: TGTGCCAGCAGCTCGACACAGAGCACTGAAGCTTTCTTT. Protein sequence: CASSSTQSTEAFF. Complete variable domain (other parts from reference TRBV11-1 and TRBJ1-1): EAEVAQSPRYKITEKSQAVAFWCDPISGHATLYWYRQILGQGPELLVQFQDESVVDDSQLPKDRFSAERLKGVDSTLKIQPAELGDSAMYLCASSSTQSTEAFFGQGTRLTVV.

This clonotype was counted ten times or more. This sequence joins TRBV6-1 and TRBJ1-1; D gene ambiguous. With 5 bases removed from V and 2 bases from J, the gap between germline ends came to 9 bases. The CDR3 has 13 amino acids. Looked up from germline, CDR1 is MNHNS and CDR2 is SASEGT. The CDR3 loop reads CASSWPINTEAFF. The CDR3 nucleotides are TGTGCCAGCAGTTGGCCGATAAACACTGAAGCTTTCTTT.

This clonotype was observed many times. The CDR3 loop reads CASSLNQETQYF. The DNA of the CDR3 is TGTGCCAGCAGCTTAAACCAAGAGACCCAGTACTTC. The rearrangement joins TRBV7-3 to TRBJ2-5; D unclear. V lost 1 base and J lost 0, with 0 bases in between. Germline CDR1 and CDR2: SGHTA and FQGTGA. The CDR3 runs to 12 residues.

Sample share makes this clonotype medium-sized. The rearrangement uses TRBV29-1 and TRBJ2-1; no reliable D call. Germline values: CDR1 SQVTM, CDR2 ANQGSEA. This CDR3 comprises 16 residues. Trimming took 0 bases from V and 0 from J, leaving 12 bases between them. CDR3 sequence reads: CSVEERRPSSYNEQFF. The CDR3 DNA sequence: TGCAGCGTTGAAGAACGGCGCCCGAGCTCCTACAATGAGCAGTTCTTC.

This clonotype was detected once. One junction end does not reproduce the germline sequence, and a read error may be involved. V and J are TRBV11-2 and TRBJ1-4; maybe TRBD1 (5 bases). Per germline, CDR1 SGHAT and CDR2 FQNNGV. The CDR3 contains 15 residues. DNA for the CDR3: TGTGCCAGCAGCTCCATGGGGGGGTCGGCTGAAAATCTGTTTTTT. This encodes CASSSMGGSAENLFF.

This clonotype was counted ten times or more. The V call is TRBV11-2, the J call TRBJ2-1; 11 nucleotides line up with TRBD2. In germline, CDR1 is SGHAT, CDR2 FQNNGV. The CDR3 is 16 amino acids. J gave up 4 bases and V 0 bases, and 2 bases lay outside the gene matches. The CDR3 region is CASSLDGLAGYNEQFF. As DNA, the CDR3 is TGTGCCAGCAGCTTAGATGGACTAGCGGGTTACAATGAGCAGTTCTTC.

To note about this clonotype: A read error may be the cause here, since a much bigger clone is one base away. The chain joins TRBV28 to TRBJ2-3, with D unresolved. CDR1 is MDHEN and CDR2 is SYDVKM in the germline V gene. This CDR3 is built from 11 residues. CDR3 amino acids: CACSFIDTQYF. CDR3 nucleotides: TGTGCCTGCAGTTTCATAGATACGCAGTATTTT.

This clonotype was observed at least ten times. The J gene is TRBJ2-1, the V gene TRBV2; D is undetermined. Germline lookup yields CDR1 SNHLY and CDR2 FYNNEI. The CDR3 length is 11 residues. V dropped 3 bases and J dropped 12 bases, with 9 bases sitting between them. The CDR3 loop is CASSEVARQFF. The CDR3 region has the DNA TGTGCCAGCAGTGAGGTAGCACGGCAGTTCTTC.

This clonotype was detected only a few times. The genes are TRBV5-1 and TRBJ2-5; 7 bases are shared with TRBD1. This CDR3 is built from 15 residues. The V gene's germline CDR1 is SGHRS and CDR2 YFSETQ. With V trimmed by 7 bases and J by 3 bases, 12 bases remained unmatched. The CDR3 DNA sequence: TGCGCCAGCTCCACCGGGACAGTCTCGAAAGAGACCCAGTACTTC. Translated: CASSTGTVSKETQYF.

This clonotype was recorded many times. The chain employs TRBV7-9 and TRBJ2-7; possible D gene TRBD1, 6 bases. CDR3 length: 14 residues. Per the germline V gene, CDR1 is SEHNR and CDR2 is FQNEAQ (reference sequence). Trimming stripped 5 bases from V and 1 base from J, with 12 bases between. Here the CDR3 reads CASSPRGSSYEQYF. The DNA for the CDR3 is TGTGCCAGCAGCCCCAGGGGCAGTTCCTACGAGCAGTACTTC.

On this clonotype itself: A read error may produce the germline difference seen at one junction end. The CDR3 DNA reads as TGTGCTAGCAGCTTAGGCCCGGGAGGAGCGAACACCGGGGAGCTGTTTTTT. It encodes CASSLGPGGANTGELFF. J is TRBJ2-2 and V is TRBV7-6, with 7 bases that match TRBD2. The CDR3 contains 17 residues. From germline, CDR1 is SGHVS and CDR2 FNYEAQ.

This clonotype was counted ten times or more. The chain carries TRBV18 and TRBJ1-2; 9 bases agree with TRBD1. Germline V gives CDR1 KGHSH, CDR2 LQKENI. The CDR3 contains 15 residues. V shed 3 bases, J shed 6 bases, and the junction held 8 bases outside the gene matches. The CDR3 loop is CASSPPGQGIDGYTF. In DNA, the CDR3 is TGTGCCAGCTCACCTCCGGGACAGGGCATCGATGGCTACACCTTC. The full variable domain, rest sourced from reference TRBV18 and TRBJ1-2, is NAGVMQNPRHLVRRRGQEARLRCSPMKGHSHVYWYRQLPEEGLKFMVYLQKENIIDESGMPKERFSAEFPKEGPSILRIQQVVRGDSAAYFCASSPPGQGIDGYTFGSGTRLTVV.